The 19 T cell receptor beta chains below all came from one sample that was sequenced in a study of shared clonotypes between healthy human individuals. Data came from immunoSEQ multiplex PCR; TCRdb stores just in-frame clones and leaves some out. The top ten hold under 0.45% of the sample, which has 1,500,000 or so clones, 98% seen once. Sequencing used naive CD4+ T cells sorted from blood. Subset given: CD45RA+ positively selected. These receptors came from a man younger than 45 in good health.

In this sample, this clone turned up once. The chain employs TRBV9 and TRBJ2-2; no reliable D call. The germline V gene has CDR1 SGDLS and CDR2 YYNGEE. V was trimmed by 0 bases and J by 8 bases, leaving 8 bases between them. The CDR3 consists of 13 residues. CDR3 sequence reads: CASSVGTGGELFF. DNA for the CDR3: TGTGCCAGCAGCGTAGGCACTGGAGGGGAGCTGTTTTTT.

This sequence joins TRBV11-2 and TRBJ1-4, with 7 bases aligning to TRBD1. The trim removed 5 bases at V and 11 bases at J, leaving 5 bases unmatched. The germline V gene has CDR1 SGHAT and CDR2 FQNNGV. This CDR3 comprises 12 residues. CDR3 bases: TGTGCCAGCAGCCCGGGACAGCGGAAACTGTTTTTT. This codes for CASSPGQRKLFF.

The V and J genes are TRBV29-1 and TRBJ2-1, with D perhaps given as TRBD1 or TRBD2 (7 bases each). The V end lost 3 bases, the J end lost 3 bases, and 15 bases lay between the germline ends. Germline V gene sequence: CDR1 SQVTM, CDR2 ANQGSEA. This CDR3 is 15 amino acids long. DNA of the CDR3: TGCAGCGTTGACTCAGGGGGGGGATTCTACAATGAGCAGTTCTTC. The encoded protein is CSVDSGGGFYNEQFF.

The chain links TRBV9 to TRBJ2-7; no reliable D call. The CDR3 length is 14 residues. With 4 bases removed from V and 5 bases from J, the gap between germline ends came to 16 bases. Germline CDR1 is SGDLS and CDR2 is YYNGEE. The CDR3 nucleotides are TGTGCCAGCAGCCGGACGGGTCGGGTCCACGAGCAGTACTTC. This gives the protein CASSRTGRVHEQYF.

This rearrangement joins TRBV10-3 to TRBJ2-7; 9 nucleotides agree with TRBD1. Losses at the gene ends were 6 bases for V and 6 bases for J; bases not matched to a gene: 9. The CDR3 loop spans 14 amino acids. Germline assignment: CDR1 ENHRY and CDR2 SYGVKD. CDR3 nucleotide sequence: TGTGCCATCAGGATTGGACAGGGGATTCCCGAGCAGTACTTC. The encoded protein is CAIRIGQGIPEQYF.

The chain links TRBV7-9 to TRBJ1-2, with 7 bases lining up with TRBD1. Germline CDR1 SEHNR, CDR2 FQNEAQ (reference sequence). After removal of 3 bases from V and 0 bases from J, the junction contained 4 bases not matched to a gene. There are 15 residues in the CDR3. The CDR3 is CASSFWTGPNYGYTF. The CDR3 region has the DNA TGTGCCAGCAGCTTCTGGACAGGACCTAACTATGGCTACACCTTC.

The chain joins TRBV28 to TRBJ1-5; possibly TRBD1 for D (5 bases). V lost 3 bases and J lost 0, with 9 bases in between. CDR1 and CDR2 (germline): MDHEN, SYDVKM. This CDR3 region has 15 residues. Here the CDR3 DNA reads TGTGCCAGCAGTTTCCCGACAGATAGCAATCAGCCCCAGCATTTT. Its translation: CASSFPTDSNQPQHF.

CDR3 residues: CASSLHSAGVLEQYF. The CDR3 region has the DNA TGCGCCAGCAGCCTCCATTCAGCGGGAGTGTTGGAGCAGTACTTC. The V gene is TRBV4-1, the J gene TRBJ2-7; TRBD2 matches 8 bases. The CDR3 has 15 residues. With V trimmed by 4 bases and J by 7 bases, 12 bases remained unmatched. Germline V gene data show CDR1 as MGHRA and CDR2 as YSYEKL.

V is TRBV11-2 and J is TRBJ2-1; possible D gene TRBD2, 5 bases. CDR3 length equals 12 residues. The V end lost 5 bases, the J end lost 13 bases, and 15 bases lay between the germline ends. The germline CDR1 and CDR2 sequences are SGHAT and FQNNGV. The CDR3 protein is CASSNEFGSQFF. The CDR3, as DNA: TGTGCCAGCAGCAACGAATTTGGGAGTCAGTTCTTC.

This CDR3 is CASGTGKTGELFF. CDR3 nucleotides: TGTGCCAGTGGGACAGGGAAGACCGGGGAGCTGTTTTTT. The chain uses TRBV19 and TRBJ2-2, with 9 bases fitting TRBD1. The trim removed 8 bases at V and 5 bases at J, leaving 3 bases unmatched. The CDR3 consists of 13 residues. Germline V gives CDR1 LNHDA, CDR2 SQIVND (reference sequence).

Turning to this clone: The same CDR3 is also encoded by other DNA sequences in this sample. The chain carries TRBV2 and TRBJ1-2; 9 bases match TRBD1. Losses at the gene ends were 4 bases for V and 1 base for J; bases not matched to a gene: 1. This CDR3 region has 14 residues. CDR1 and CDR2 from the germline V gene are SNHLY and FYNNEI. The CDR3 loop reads CASSGQGVNYGYTF. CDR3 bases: TGTGCCAGCAGTGGACAGGGGGTTAACTATGGCTACACCTTC.

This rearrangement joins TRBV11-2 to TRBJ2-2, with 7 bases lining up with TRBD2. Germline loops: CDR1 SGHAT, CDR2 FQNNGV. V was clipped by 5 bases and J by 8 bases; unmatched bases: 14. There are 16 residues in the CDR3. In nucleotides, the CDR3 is TGTGCCAGCAGCCGGTCCTTACCGGGAGGAGGAGGGGAGCTGTTTTTT. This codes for CASSRSLPGGGGELFF.

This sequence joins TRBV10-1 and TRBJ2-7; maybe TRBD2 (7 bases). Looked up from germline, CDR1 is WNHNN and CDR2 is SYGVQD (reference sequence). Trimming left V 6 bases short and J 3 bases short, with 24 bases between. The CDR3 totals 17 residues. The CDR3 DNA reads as TGCGCCAGCAGGGAACAGGGACTATTCGAAGCCCTCTACGAGCAGTACTTC. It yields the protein CASREQGLFEALYEQYF.

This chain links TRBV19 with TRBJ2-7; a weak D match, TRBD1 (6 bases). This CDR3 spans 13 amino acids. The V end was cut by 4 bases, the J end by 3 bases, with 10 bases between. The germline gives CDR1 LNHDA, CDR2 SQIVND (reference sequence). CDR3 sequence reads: CASSRGHRYEQYF. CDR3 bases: TGTGCCAGTAGTAGGGGACACCGCTACGAGCAGTACTTC.

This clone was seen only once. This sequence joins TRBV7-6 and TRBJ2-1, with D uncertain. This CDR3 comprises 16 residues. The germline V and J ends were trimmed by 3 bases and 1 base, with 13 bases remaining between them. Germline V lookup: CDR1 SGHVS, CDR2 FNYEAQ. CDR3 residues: CASSFFGRISYNEQFF. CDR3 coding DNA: TGTGCCAGCAGCTTTTTCGGACGGATTTCCTACAATGAGCAGTTCTTC.

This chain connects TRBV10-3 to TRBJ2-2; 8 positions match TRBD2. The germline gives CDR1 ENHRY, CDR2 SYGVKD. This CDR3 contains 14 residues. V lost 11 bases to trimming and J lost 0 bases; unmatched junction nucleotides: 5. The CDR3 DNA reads TGTGCCTTCCAGCGGGAGCCGAACACCGGGGAGCTGTTTTTT. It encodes CAFQREPNTGELFF.

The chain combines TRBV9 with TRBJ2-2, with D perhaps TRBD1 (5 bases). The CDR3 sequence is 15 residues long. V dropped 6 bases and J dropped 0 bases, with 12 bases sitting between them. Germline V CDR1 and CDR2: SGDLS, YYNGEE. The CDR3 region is CASTLKGANTGELFF. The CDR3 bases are TGTGCCAGCACACTTAAAGGGGCGAACACCGGGGAGCTGTTTTTT. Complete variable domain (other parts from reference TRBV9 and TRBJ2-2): DSGVTQTPKHLITATGQRVTLRCSPRSGDLSVYWYQQSLDQGLQFLIQYYNGEERAKGNILERFSAQQFPDLHSELNLSSLELGDSALYFCASTLKGANTGELFFGEGSRLTVL.

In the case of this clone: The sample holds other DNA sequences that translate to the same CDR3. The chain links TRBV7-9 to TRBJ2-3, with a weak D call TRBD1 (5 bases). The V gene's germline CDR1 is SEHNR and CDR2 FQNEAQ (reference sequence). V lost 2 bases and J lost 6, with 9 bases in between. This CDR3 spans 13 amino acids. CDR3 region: CASSLLGPDTQYF. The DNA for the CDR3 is TGTGCCAGCAGCTTATTGGGGCCTGATACGCAGTATTTT.

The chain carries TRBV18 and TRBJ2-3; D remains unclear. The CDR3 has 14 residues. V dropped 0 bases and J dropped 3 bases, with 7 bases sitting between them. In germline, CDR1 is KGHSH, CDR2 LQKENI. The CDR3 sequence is CASSPPAVTDTQYF. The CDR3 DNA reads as TGTGCCAGCTCACCACCCGCAGTTACAGATACGCAGTATTTT.